Described below is a single T cell receptor beta chain sequence and its context. The target antigen is unknown. The record originates from a study of cytomegalovirus exposure and HLA in healthy donors. The study's findings and limits: Analysis performed later found 16,000 or so TCR beta sequences associated with HLA alleles at 0.05 false discovery rate. Accurate prediction of HLA-A and HLA-B alleles (for most subjects) was reportedly achieved from TCR beta sequences. In vitro assays verified that three CMV-associated chains recognized CMV antigens specifically.

Use of 60 Vbeta and 13 Jbeta primers characterized the PCR. TCRdb's copy holds only in-frame clones and misses some; the assay was immunoSEQ multiplex PCR. Among about 140,000 clones listed, less than 85% were seen once. The sample consisted of PBMCs. The receptor was isolated from a woman aged 55-70 years in good health and CMV-seropositive.

The DNA for the CDR3 is TGTGCCAGCAGCTCCCAGAATGAGGGAGGTAGTGAGCAGTTCTTC. Residues: CASSSQNEGGSEQFF. This chain connects TRBV7-3 to TRBJ2-1; possible D gene TRBD2, 6 bases. This CDR3 is built from 15 residues. Germline values: CDR1 SGHTA, CDR2 FQGTGA. V gave up 4 bases and J gave up 9 bases, with 19 bases separating them.